This T cell receptor (beta chain) appears in the sequencing data of a study of OX40 agonist ivuxolimab in advanced cancers. The overall study: Partial response was recorded in three patients: one hepatocellular carcinoma and two cutaneous melanoma cases. Findings and limits, study-wide: At doses 0.1 to 3.0 mg/kg, CD4+ and CD8+ clones expanded.

Per germline, CDR1 MNHNY and CDR2 SVGAGI (reference sequence). This CDR3 spans 15 amino acids. The ends were cut back, 0 bases at V and 7 bases at J, with 13 bases in the middle. As to this clone: What it recognizes is unknown.

Repertoires were generated with immunoSEQ multiplex PCR, while TCRdb's copy carries only in-frame clones and drops some. Of some 79,000 clones listed, around 90% were seen once; the top ten hold 0.4% to 0.5%. The chain carries TRBV6-6 and TRBJ1-5; TRBD1 might be the D (5 bases). The sequenced sample was CD4+ or CD8+ T cells sorted from blood, obtained in a trial of the OX40 agonist ivuxolimab. The source is an adult with an advanced solid tumor such as melanoma, head and neck, liver or kidney cancer. CDR3 bases: TGTGCCAGCAGTTACTCCGGGCAGGGAGGGCAGCCCCAGCATTTT. It yields the protein CASSYSGQGGQPQHF.